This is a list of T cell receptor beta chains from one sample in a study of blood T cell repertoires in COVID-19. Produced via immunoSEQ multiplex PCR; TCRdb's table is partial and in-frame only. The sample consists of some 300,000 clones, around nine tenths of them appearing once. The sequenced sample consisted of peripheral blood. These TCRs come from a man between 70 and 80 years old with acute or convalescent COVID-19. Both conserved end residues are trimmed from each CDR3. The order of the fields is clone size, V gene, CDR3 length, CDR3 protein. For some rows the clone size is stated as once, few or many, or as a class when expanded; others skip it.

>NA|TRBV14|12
ASGGLDYTGELF
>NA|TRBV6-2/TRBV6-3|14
ASSSLLADRRETQY
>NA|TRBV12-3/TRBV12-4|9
ASSQAYGYT
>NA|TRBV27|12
ASRAGTGAYEQY
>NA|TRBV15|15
ATSRDSGVVGGETQY
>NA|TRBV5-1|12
ASSWDSQNTEAF
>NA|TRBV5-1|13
ASTSGTGGSGEQF
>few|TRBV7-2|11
ASSPRDRGRQY
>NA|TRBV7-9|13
ASSLTAGQGYEQY
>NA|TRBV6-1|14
ASSGGVQGANEKLF
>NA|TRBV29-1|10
SVRQGQTEAF
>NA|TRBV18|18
ASSPNTADSGGRPYNEQF
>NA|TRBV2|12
ASSPDRGLTEAF
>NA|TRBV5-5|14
ASSFGGIAGVDTQY
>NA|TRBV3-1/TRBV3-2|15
ASSQDYPGLLTYEQY
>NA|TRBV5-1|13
ASSPKGQTNEKLF
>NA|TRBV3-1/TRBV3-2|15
ASSQASGRTRGYEQY
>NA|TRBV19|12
ASSQRTGFDEQY
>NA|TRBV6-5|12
ASTRGTGSGEQY
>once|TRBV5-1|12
ASSLSRGGDGYT
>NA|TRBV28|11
ASRSQGPDTQY
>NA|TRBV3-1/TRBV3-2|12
ASSLGRDNSPLH
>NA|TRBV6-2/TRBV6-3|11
ASSDRTHYGYT
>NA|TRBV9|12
ASSAVAEKGTQY
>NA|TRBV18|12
ASSSQGSYNEQF
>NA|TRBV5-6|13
ASSLNLGLAGEQF
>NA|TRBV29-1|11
SVSGTVNYEQY
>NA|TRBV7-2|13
ASSLTSGGIYEQY
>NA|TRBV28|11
ASSFSQFDGYT
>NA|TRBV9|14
ASSVRDRFNTGELF
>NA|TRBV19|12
ASSIFGRTGGYT
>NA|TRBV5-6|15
ASSLGQGEYLAGELF
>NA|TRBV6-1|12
ASSEGQSLYGYT
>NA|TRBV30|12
AWSPGGLSYEQY
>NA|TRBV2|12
ASSGGTGEEKLF